One and the same sample provided the 29 T cell receptor beta chains below, sequenced in a study of T cells in Graves' hyperthyroidism and ophthalmopathy. Amplification targeted TCR beta CDR3 regions from RNA transcripts. TCR CDR3 underwent first-round RT-PCR with the HTBI primer set. TCRdb used MiXCR to reprocess the multiplex PCR reads, holding one entry per CDR3 protein. The repertoire has 500,000 to 800,000 distinct CDR3 sequences, 45% of them found once; the top ten carry about 7.2%. The sequenced material came from peripheral blood or thyroid tissue (not recorded which). The receptors were sampled from an adult man with Graves' disease, either hyperthyroidism or ophthalmopathy (not recorded which).

Comment on this clonotype: The junction differs from germline at one of its ends, possibly a read error. This rearrangement joins TRBV5-1 to TRBJ1-1; D is unclear. This CDR3 is built from 14 residues. Germline V CDR1 and CDR2: SGHRS, YFSETQ. DNA of the CDR3: TGCGCCAACAGCCTCAACAAGGCGGGAACTGAAGCTTTCTTT. This encodes CANSLNKAGTEAFF.

V usage is TRBV7-9 and J usage is TRBJ2-7, with D perhaps TRBD2 (6 bases). Looked up from germline, CDR1 is SEHNR and CDR2 is FQNEAQ (reference sequence). The V and J ends lost 1 base and 2 bases respectively, with 9 bases between them. This CDR3 comprises 14 residues. The CDR3 is CASSLVWGAYEQYF. The CDR3 DNA is TGTGCCAGCAGCTTAGTCTGGGGGGCCTACGAGCAGTACTTC.

This chain joins TRBV4-2 and TRBJ2-2; D not certain. V was trimmed by 1 base and J by 3 bases, leaving 6 bases between them. Germline CDR1 LGHNA, CDR2 YNFKEQ. This CDR3 is 14 amino acids long. For the CDR3, the DNA is TGTGCCAGCAGCCAAGGACACTACACCGGGGAGCTGTTTTTT. It specifies CASSQGHYTGELFF.

This chain links TRBV12-3 or TRBV12-4 with TRBJ2-5, with 8 bases identical to TRBD1. CDR3 size: 15 residues. After removal of 4 bases from V and 7 bases from J, the junction contained 11 bases not matched to a gene. DNA of the CDR3: TGTGCCAGCAGTTCCGTGGACCAGGGGGCCGGGACCCAGTACTTC. It specifies CASSSVDQGAGTQYF.

V usage is TRBV7-9 and J usage is TRBJ1-1; unclear D gene. Per germline, CDR1 SEHNR and CDR2 FQNEAQ (reference sequence). Trimming removed 2 bases from V and 3 bases from J, with 13 bases in between. This CDR3 is built from 15 residues. CDR3 residues: CASSLRIVPYTEAFF. CDR3 sequence (DNA): TGTGCCAGCAGCTTACGGATTGTCCCGTACACTGAAGCTTTCTTT.

This clonotype has just a few counts. Mismatch with germline at one junction end may stem from a read error. The chain joins TRBV20-1 to TRBJ1-1; unclear D gene. The CDR3 consists of 16 residues. Looked up from germline, CDR1 is DFQATT and CDR2 is SNEGSKA (reference sequence). The CDR3 coding sequence is TGCAGTGCTAGAGCCTTATACAAGACAAGCAACACTGAGGCTTTCTTT. Its translation is CSARALYKTSNTEAFF.

In the case of this clonotype: With a much larger clone just one base away, this may be a read error. The genes are TRBV7-9 and TRBJ2-5; 8 bases are shared with TRBD1. With V trimmed by 5 bases and J by 7 bases, 9 bases remained unmatched. CDR1 is SEHNR and CDR2 is FQNEAQ in the germline V gene (reference sequence). The CDR3 loop spans 14 amino acids. As DNA, the CDR3 is TGTGCCAGCAGCGGCAGGGGGCGCGGGTGGACCCAGTACTTC. Translating it yields CASSGRGRGWTQYF.

The sample holds a few counts of this clonotype. The chain employs TRBV12-3 or TRBV12-4 and TRBJ2-7; 10 positions match TRBD2. The CDR3 has 15 residues. V lost 2 bases and J lost 5; bases outside the gene matches: 6. CDR3 DNA: TGTGCCAGCAGTTTAACTAGCGGGAAAGTCAACGAGCAGTACTTC. It specifies CASSLTSGKVNEQYF.

This chain connects TRBV7-9 to TRBJ1-5, with 7 bases aligning to TRBD1. The V and J ends lost 3 bases and 3 bases, in that order; junction bases with no gene match: 5. From germline, CDR1 is SEHNR and CDR2 FQNEAQ (reference sequence). The CDR3 has 15 amino acids. DNA of the CDR3: TGTGCCAGCAGCTTGGCGGGACAGAACAATCAGCCCCAGCATTTT. It yields the protein CASSLAGQNNQPQHF. Based on the CDR3 plus reference TRBV7-9 and TRBJ1-5, the full variable domain is DTGVSQNPRHKITKRGQNVTFRCDPISEHNRLYWYRQTLGQGPEFLTYFQNEAQLEKSRLLSDRFSAERPKGSFSTLEIQRTEQGDSAMYLCASSLAGQNNQPQHFGDGTRLSIL.

This clonotype was counted a few times. V gene TRBV12-3 or TRBV12-4 combines with J gene TRBJ2-7; D may be TRBD1 (5 bases). The CDR3 runs to 13 residues. The V and J ends lost 5 bases and 2 bases respectively, with 10 bases between them. CDR3 coding DNA: TGTGCCAGCAGTGCGGTCAGGGCCTACGAGCAGTACTTC. Translating it yields CASSAVRAYEQYF.

This chain links TRBV20-1 with TRBJ2-7; 10 positions agree with TRBD1. CDR1 is DFQATT, CDR2 SNEGSKA, per germline (reference sequence). With V trimmed by 3 bases and J by 4 bases, 6 bases remained unmatched. The CDR3 sequence is 14 residues long. The CDR3 sequence: CSASSGQGTYEQYF. The CDR3 region has the DNA TGCAGTGCTAGTTCGGGACAGGGGACTTACGAGCAGTACTTC.

This clonotype has a handful of counts. This rearrangement joins TRBV7-9 to TRBJ2-2, with 7 bases that match TRBD2. Per germline, CDR1 SEHNR and CDR2 FQNEAQ (reference sequence). The ends lost 6 bases at V and 0 bases at J; junction bases unmatched: 10. CDR3 size: 17 residues. CDR3 amino acids: CASRGSSGVSNTGELFF. The CDR3 region has the DNA TGTGCCAGCAGAGGGTCTAGCGGAGTATCGAACACCGGGGAGCTGTTTTTT.

Ten or more counts support this clonotype. The gene calls are TRBV10-3 and TRBJ1-4, with D perhaps TRBD1 (5 bases). The CDR3 runs to 15 residues. From germline, CDR1 is ENHRY and CDR2 SYGVKD. V lost 3 bases to trimming and J lost 2 bases, with 10 bases between them. DNA of the CDR3: TGTGCCATCAGTGACGGCAGGGTGACTAATGAAAAACTGTTTTTT. Residues: CAISDGRVTNEKLFF.

The chain has TRBV2 and TRBJ2-7, with no clear D. This CDR3 contains 13 residues. The V end was cut by 4 bases, the J end by 3 bases, with 10 bases between. CDR1 is SNHLY, CDR2 FYNNEI, per germline. In nucleotides, the CDR3 is TGTGCCAGCAGTGCCAGCTATGGCTACGAGCAGTACTTC. Translation gives CASSASYGYEQYF.

The gene calls are TRBV24-1 and TRBJ1-5; no definite D call. Per the germline V gene, CDR1 is KGHDR and CDR2 is SFDVKD. V dropped 4 bases and J dropped 0 bases, with 12 bases sitting between them. CDR3 length: 16 residues. The CDR3 sequence is CATSEQVQPSNQPQHF. In nucleotides, the CDR3 is TGTGCCACCAGTGAGCAGGTGCAGCCTAGCAATCAGCCCCAGCATTTT.

The rearrangement links TRBV7-2 to TRBJ1-5; D is ambiguous. The CDR3 has 16 amino acids. Trimming shortened V by 1 base and J by 5 bases, and 15 bases separated the two germline ends. The germline CDR1 and CDR2 sequences are SGHTA and FQGNSA. CDR3 sequence: CASSLDIGRTDQPQHF. CDR3 nucleotide sequence: TGTGCCAGCAGCTTAGATATTGGGCGTACCGATCAGCCCCAGCATTTT.

This clonotype was seen a handful of times. One junction end disagrees with the germline gene, perhaps due to a read error. J is TRBJ2-2 and V is TRBV10-3, with D unresolved. The CDR3 has 14 amino acids. Germline values: CDR1 ENHRY, CDR2 SYGVKD. Here the CDR3 reads CASSYSDDTGELFF. In DNA, the CDR3 is TGTGCCAGCAGTTACTCGGACGACACCGGGGAGCTGTTTTTT.

The CDR3 nucleotides are TGCGCCAGCAGCCAAGAGGGGGGGAGGACTAATGAAAAACTGTTTTTT. Protein: CASSQEGGRTNEKLFF. The genes are TRBV4-1 and TRBJ1-4; D is possibly TRBD1 (5 bases). Germline loops: CDR1 MGHRA, CDR2 YSYEKL. The length of the CDR3 is 16 residues. V was pared by 0 bases and J by 2 bases, with 10 bases between.

This clonotype was counted at least ten times. The junction shows a germline mismatch at one end, possibly a read error. The genes are TRBV10-3 and TRBJ1-6; D is unclear. CDR3 length equals 13 residues. Germline loops: CDR1 ENHRY, CDR2 SYGVKD. The CDR3 sequence is CASSEIDDSPLHF. The CDR3 DNA sequence: TGTGCCAGCAGTGAAATAGATGATTCACCCCTCCACTTT.

The sample holds many counts of this clonotype. CDR3 residues: CASSMRGATGVAQYF. The DNA of the CDR3 is TGTGCCAGCAGCATGCGGGGGGCGACGGGAGTGGCCCAGTACTTC. V usage is TRBV7-2 and J usage is TRBJ2-5; 8 positions agree with TRBD2. Trimming removed 5 bases from V and 9 bases from J; junction bases left unmatched: 14. The CDR3 loop spans 15 amino acids. Per germline, CDR1 SGHTA and CDR2 FQGNSA.

The chain joins TRBV12-3 or TRBV12-4 to TRBJ2-5; TRBD2 aligns across 11 bases. V dropped 5 bases and J dropped 1; count of bases not matched to a gene: 3. The CDR3 spans 15 residues. CDR3 amino acids: CASSLTSGSQETQYF. CDR3 bases: TGTGCCAGCAGTCTTACTAGCGGGAGCCAAGAGACCCAGTACTTC.

The table lists this clonotype with many counts. The chain couples TRBV15 to TRBJ1-2, with D maybe TRBD1 (6 bases). The V gene's germline CDR1 is LNHNV and CDR2 YYDKDF (reference sequence). The CDR3 has 15 residues. Trimming left V 0 bases short and J 7 bases short, with 15 bases between. CDR3 in amino acids: CATSRDRRQGIGYTF. The CDR3 coding sequence is TGTGCCACCAGCAGAGATCGGCGGCAGGGGATTGGCTACACCTTC.

V usage is TRBV12-3 or TRBV12-4 and J usage is TRBJ2-7; weak D call: TRBD1 (5 bases). CDR3 size: 13 residues. Trimming shortened V by 6 bases and J by 2 bases, and 11 bases separated the two germline ends. The CDR3 loop is CASRTDSPYEQYF. The CDR3 DNA follows: TGTGCCAGCAGGACTGACAGCCCCTACGAGCAGTACTTC.

This clonotype was seen a few times. The genes are TRBV2 and TRBJ2-5; 7 nucleotides agree with TRBD2. The CDR3 sequence is 17 residues long. V dropped 2 bases and J dropped 5; count of bases not matched to a gene: 14. Per germline, CDR1 SNHLY and CDR2 FYNNEI. This chain's CDR3 is CASSEFVASGNPETQYF. The DNA for the CDR3 is TGTGCCAGCAGTGAATTCGTGGCGAGCGGGAACCCCGAGACCCAGTACTTC.

V and J are TRBV7-9 and TRBJ2-7; the D gene is possibly TRBD2 (6 bases). This CDR3 has 15 residues. The germline CDR1 and CDR2 sequences are SEHNR and FQNEAQ (reference sequence). V lost 2 bases to trimming and J lost 0 bases, with 11 bases between them. Here the CDR3 reads CASSLWSGLSYEQYF. The CDR3 DNA is TGTGCCAGCAGCTTATGGTCGGGACTCTCCTACGAGCAGTACTTC.

This clonotype was seen at least ten times. The chain uses TRBV29-1 and TRBJ2-5; D call uncertain. From germline, CDR1 is SQVTM and CDR2 ANQGSEA. Trimming stripped 0 bases from V and 3 bases from J, with 8 bases between. The CDR3 is 13 residues long. In DNA form, the CDR3 reads TGCAGCGTTGAAGACGGTGGGAAAGAGACCCAGTACTTC. Translating gives CSVEDGGKETQYF. Together with reference TRBV29-1 and TRBJ2-5, the CDR3 gives the full variable domain: SAVISQKPSRDICQRGTSLTIQCQVDSQVTMMFWYRQQPGQSLTLIATANQGSEATYESGFVIDKFPISRPNLTFSTLTVSNMSPEDSSIYLCSVEDGGKETQYFGPGTRLLVL.

The chain links TRBV5-1 to TRBJ1-3; D is unclear. Germline CDR1 is SGHRS and CDR2 is YFSETQ. This CDR3 comprises 15 residues. Trimming cost V 4 bases and J 0 bases, with 11 bases left between them. CDR3 in DNA: TGCGCCAGCAGCACGAGGGCTTTCTCTGGAAACACCATATATTTT. This encodes CASSTRAFSGNTIYF.

With regard to this clonotype: A read error may explain this, as a much larger clone is one base away. J is TRBJ2-5 and V is TRBV5-6; the D gene is possibly TRBD2 (5 bases). Germline V gives CDR1 SGHDT, CDR2 YYEEEE. V was shortened by 4 bases and J by 4 bases, with 20 bases between the two germline ends. The CDR3 is 16 residues long. The DNA of the CDR3 is TGTGCCAGCAGCGTCCCGGGGAGCGCTGGGTCAGAGACCCAGTACTTC. Its translation is CASSVPGSAGSETQYF.

In its sample, this clonotype was seen a few times. DNA of the CDR3: TGTGCCAGCAGCCTCGGGACAGGGAGAGAGGAGCAGTACTTC. This translates into CASSLGTGREEQYF. This chain joins TRBV14 and TRBJ2-7; 9 bases fit TRBD1. Germline V gene data show CDR1 as SGHDN and CDR2 as FVKESK. CDR3 length: 14 amino acids. V lost 4 bases and J lost 7; bases outside the gene matches: 8.